This T cell receptor beta chain was retrieved from a study of cytomegalovirus exposure and HLA in healthy donors. Study-level points and caveats: Three of the chains that were CMV-associated were confirmed in vitro to be specific for CMV antigens. First-cohort TCR clusters tended to co-occur in the 120 or so validation repertoires, a later analysis found. Reports indicated that the classifier achieved high specificity and sensitivity in diagnosing cytomegalovirus status.

J gave up 8 bases and V 6 bases, and 12 bases lay outside the gene matches. Per germline, CDR1 SQVTM and CDR2 ANQGSEA. The CDR3 totals 15 residues. Donors came from a validation cohort of 95 to 150 subjects, distinct from the first 666-subject cohort. Turning to this clone: Antigen specificity is unknown.

TCRdb's copy holds only in-frame clones and misses some; the assay was immunoSEQ multiplex PCR. The sample lists more than 250,000 clones, 80% to 90% seen once, with over 0.8% in the top ten. The source is a woman under 30 in good health and CMV-seronegative. The V and J genes are TRBV29-1 and TRBJ1-3; 11 bases align to TRBD1. Material: PBMCs. CDR3 residues: CSVSNPDRGPHTIYF. CDR3 nucleotides: TGCAGCGTATCAAACCCGGACAGGGGGCCCCACACCATATATTTT.